This T cell receptor beta chain was sequenced in a study of blood T cell repertoires in COVID-19. As for the study in general: Samples taken during acute and convalescent COVID-19 were collected in the United States, Italy and Spain.

The assay was immunoSEQ multiplex PCR, and TCRdb's table has in-frame clones only and misses some. The data contain about 330,000 clones, about 82% of them singletons. The specimen sequenced was peripheral blood. This clonotype was sampled from a woman aged 45-60 years with acute or convalescent COVID-19.

CDR3: CASYAGGAFRGYTF. In DNA form, the CDR3 reads TGTGCCAGCTACGCAGGGGGCGCTTTTCGAGGCTACACCTTC. The chain employs TRBV27 and TRBJ1-2; 8 bases match TRBD1. V trimming: 8 bases; J trimming: 8 bases; junction bases outside the gene matches: 13. CDR3 length: 14 amino acids. Germline lookup yields CDR1 MNHEY and CDR2 SMNVEV (reference sequence).